This T cell receptor (beta chain) comes out of a study of shared clonotypes between healthy human individuals. In the case of this clone: The same CDR3 can be traced to other DNA sequences in this sample.

The protocol was immunoSEQ multiplex PCR, while the TCRdb copy is restricted to in-frame clones and leaves out a portion. The sample consists of around 2,000,000 clones, about 95% of them appearing once. This CDR3 comprises 15 residues. Trimming cost V 0 bases and J 4 bases, with 13 bases left between them. Germline lookup yields CDR1 MNHEY and CDR2 SVGAGI. CD45RO negativity and positive selection for CCR7 defined naive CD8 cells, a population that excluded terminally differentiated effector memory CD45RA+ cells. This chain links TRBV6-5 with TRBJ2-7; the D gene could be TRBD1 or TRBD2 (5 bases each). The sequencing input was naive CD8+ T cells sorted from blood. This TCR was recovered from a man aged 18 to 29 in good health. CDR3 sequence (DNA): TGTGCCAGCAGTTACTCACCTGGGGGAAGTTACGAGCAGTACTTC. Amino acid sequence: CASSYSPGGSYEQYF.